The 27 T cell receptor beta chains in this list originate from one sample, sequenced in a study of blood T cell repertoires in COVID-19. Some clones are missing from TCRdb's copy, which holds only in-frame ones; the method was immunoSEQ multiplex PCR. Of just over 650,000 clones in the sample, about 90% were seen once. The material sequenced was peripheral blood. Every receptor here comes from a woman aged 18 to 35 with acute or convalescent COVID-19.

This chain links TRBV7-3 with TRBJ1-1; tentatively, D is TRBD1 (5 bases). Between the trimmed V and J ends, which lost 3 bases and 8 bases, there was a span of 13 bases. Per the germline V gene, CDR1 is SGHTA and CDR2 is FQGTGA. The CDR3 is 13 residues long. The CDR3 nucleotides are TGTGCCAGCAGCTTGTTCTCCGGGGGGGAAGCTTTCTTT. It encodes CASSLFSGGEAFF.

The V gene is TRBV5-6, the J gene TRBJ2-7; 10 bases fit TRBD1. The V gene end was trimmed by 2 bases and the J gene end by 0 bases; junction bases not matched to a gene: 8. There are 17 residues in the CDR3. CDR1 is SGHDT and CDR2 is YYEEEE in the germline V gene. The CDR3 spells CASSFWGGTGASYEQYF. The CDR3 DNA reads TGTGCCAGCAGCTTCTGGGGCGGGACAGGGGCCTCCTACGAGCAGTACTTC. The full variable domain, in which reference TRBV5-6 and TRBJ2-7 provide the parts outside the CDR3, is DAGVTQSPTHLIKTRGQQVTLRCSPKSGHDTVSWYQQALGQGPQFIFQYYEEEERQRGNFPDRFSGHQFPNYSSELNVNALLLGDSALYLCASSFWGGTGASYEQYFGPGTRLTVT.

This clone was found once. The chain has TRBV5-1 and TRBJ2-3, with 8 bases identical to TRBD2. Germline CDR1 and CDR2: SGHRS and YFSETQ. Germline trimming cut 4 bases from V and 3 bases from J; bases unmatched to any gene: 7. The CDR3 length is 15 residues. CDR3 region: CASSQTSGPTDTQYF. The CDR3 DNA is TGCGCCAGCAGCCAAACTAGCGGCCCAACAGATACGCAGTATTTT.

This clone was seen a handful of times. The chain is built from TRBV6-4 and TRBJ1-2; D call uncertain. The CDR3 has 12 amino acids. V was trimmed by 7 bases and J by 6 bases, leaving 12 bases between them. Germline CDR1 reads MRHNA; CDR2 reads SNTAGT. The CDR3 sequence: CASTRGWDGYTF. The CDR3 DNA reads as TGTGCCAGCACTAGAGGATGGGATGGCTACACCTTC.

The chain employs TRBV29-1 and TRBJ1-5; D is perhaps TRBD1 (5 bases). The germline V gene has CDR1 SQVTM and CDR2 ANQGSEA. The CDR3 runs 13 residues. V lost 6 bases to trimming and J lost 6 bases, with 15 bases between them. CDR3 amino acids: CSVSTGSGQPQHF. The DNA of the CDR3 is TGCAGCGTCTCTACAGGATCCGGTCAGCCCCAGCATTTT.

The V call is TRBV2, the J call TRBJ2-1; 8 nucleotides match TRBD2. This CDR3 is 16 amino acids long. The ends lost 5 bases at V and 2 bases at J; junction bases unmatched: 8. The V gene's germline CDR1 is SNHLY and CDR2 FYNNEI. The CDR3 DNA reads TGTGCCAGCAGTAAGTTTTCGGGACTAGCCTACAATGAGCAGTTCTTC. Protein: CASSKFSGLAYNEQFF.

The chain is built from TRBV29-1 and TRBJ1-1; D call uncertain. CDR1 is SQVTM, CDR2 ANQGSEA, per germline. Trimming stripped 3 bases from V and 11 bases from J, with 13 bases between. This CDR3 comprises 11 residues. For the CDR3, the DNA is TGCAGCGTTGAGGTCCTTGAGTTGGCTTTCTTT. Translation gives CSVEVLELAFF. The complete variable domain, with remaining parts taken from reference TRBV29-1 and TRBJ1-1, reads SAVISQKPSRDICQRGTSLTIQCQVDSQVTMMFWYRQQPGQSLTLIATANQGSEATYESGFVIDKFPISRPNLTFSTLTVSNMSPEDSSIYLCSVEVLELAFFGQGTRLTVV.

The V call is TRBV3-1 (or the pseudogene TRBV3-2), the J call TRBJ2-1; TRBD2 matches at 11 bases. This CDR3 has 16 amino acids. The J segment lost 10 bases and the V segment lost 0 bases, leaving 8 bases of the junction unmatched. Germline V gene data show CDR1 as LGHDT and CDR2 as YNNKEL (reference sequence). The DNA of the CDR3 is TGTGCCAGCAGCCAAGACATAGCGGGGGGGCCTGGGGAGCAGTTCTTC. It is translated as CASSQDIAGGPGEQFF.

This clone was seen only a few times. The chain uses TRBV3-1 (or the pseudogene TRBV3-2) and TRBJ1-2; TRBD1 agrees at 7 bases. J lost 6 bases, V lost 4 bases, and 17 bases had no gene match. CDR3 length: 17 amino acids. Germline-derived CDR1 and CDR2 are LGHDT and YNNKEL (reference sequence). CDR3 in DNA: TGTGCCAGCAGCCCCAATTCCTGGTTCAGGGGGAGAGATGGCTACACCTTC. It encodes CASSPNSWFRGRDGYTF.

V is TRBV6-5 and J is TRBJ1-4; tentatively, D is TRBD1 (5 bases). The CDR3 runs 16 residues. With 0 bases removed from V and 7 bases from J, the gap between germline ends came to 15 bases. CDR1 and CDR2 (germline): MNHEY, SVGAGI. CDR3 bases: TGTGCCAGCAGTTACTCCAGGGCCTGGGCCGTTGAAAAACTGTTTTTT. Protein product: CASSYSRAWAVEKLFF.

CDR3 DNA sequence: TGTGCCAGCGGGCTCAGAAGCACAGATACGCAGTATTTT. It specifies CASGLRSTDTQYF. This chain uses TRBV11-3 with TRBJ2-3; D unclear. Germline CDR1 is SGHNT and CDR2 is YENEEA. The CDR3 consists of 13 residues. V shed 8 bases and J shed 0 bases, with 9 bases lying between them.

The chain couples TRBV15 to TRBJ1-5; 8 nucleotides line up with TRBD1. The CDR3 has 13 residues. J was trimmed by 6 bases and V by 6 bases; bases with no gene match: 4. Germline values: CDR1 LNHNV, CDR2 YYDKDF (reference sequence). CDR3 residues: CATRTGVGQPQHF. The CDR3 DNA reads TGTGCCACCAGGACAGGGGTGGGTCAGCCCCAGCATTTT.

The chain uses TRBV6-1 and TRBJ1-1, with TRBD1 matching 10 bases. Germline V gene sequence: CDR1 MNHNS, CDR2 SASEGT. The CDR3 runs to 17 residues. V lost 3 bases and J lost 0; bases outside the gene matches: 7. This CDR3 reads CASSETGGDFMNTEAFF. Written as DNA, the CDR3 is TGTGCCAGCAGTGAGACAGGGGGCGATTTCATGAACACTGAAGCTTTCTTT.

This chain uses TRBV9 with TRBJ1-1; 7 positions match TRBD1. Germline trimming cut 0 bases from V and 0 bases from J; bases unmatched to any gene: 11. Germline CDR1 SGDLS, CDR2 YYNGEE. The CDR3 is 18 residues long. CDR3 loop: CASSVVPPGGSMNTEAFF. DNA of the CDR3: TGTGCCAGCAGCGTAGTCCCGCCAGGGGGATCCATGAACACTGAAGCTTTCTTT.

CDR3 in DNA: TGTGCCAGCAGCCCCCGAAGTACAGTAAACACTGAAGCTTTCTTT. Its translation: CASSPRSTVNTEAFF. The rearrangement joins TRBV9 to TRBJ1-1; D remains unclear. The CDR3 is 15 residues long. V gave up 4 bases and J gave up 2 bases, with 15 bases separating them. The germline gives CDR1 SGDLS, CDR2 YYNGEE.

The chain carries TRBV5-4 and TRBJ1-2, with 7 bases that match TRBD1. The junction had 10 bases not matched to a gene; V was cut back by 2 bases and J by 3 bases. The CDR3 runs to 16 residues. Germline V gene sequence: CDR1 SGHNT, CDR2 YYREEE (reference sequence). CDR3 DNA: TGTGCCAGCAGCTTAGGGACAGCTCTTTCCGACTATGGCTACACCTTC. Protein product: CASSLGTALSDYGYTF.

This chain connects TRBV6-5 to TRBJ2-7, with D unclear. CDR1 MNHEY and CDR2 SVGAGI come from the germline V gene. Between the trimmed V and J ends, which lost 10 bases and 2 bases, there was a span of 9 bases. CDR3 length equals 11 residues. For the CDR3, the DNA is TGTGCCACCGGGTCAACCTACGAGCAGTACTTC. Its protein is CATGSTYEQYF.

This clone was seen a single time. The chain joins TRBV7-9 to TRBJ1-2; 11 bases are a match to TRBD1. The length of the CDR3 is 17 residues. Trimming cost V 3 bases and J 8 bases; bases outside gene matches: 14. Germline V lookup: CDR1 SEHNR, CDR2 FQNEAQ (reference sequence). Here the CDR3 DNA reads TGTGCCAGCAGCTTGAATGGACAGGGGGCGCCTGAAAGCGGCTACACCTTC. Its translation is CASSLNGQGAPESGYTF.

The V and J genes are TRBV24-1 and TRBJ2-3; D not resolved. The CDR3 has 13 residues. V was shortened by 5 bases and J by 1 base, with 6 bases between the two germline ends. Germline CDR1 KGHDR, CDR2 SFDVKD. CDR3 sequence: CATSAGRTDTQYF. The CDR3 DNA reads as TGTGCCACCAGTGCTGGGCGCACAGATACGCAGTATTTT.

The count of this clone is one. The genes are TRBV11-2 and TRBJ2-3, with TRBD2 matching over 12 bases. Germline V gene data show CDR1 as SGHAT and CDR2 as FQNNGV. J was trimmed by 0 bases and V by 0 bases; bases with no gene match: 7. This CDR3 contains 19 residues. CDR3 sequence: CASSLDQRLAGASTDTQYF. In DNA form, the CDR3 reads TGTGCCAGCAGCTTAGATCAGAGACTAGCGGGGGCTAGCACAGATACGCAGTATTTT.

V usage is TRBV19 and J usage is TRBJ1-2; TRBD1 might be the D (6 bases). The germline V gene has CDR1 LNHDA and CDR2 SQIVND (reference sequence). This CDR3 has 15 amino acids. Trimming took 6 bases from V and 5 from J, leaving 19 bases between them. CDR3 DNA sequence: TGTGCCAGTAGCACTCGGGGGGCGGTCGGATATGGCTACACCTTC. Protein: CASSTRGAVGYGYTF. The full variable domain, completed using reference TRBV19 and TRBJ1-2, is DGGITQSPKYLFRKEGQNVTLSCEQNLNHDAMYWYRQDPGQGLRLIYYSQIVNDFQKGDIAEGYSVSREKKESFPLTVTSAQKNPTAFYLCASSTRGAVGYGYTFGSGTRLTVV.

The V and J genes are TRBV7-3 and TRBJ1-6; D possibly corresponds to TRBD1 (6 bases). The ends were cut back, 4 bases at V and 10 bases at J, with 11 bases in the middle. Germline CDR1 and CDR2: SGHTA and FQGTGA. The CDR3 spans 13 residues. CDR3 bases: TGTGCCAGCAGCTATGACAGGCCCTCACCCCTCCACTTT. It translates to CASSYDRPSPLHF.

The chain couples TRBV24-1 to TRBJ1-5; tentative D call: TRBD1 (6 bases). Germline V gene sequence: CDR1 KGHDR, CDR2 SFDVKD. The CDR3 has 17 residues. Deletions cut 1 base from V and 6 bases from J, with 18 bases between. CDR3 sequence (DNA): TGTGCCACCAGTGATTTAGGACAGCAAGAAGAGCGTCAGCCCCAGCATTTT. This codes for CATSDLGQQEERQPQHF.

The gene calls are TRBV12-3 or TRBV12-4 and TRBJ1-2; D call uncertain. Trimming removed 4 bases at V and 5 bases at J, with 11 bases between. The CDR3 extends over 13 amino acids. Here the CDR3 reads CASSSNPGYGYTF. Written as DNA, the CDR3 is TGTGCCAGCAGTTCAAACCCGGGGTATGGCTACACCTTC.

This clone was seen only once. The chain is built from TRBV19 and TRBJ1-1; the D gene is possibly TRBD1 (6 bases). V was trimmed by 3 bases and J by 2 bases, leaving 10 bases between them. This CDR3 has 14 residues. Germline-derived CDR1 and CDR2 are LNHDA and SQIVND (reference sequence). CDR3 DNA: TGTGCCAGTAGTATCCTCAGGGGCAACACTGAAGCTTTCTTT. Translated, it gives CASSILRGNTEAFF.

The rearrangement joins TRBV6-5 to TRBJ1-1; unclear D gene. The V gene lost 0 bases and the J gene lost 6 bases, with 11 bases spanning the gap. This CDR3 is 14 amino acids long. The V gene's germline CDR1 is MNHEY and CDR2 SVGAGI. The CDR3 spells CASSYSWSNAEAFF. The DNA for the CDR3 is TGTGCCAGCAGTTACTCATGGAGTAACGCTGAAGCTTTCTTT.

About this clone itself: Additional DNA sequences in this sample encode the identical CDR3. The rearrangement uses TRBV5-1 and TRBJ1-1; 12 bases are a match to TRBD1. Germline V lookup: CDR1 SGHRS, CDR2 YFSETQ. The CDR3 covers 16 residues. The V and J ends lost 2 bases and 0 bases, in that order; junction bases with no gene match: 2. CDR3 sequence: CASSLGTGGMNTEAFF. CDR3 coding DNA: TGCGCCAGCAGCTTAGGGACAGGGGGCATGAACACTGAAGCTTTCTTT. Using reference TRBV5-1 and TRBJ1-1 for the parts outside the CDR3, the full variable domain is KAGVTQTPRYLIKTRGQQVTLSCSPISGHRSVSWYQQTPGQGLQFLFEYFSETQRNKGNFPGRFSGRQFSNSRSEMNVSTLELGDSALYLCASSLGTGGMNTEAFFGQGTRLTVV.